This TCR beta chain was recovered during a study of radiotherapy plus CTLA-4 blockade in lung cancer. Findings of the study overall: Expansion in blood of tumor-derived TCR clones was seen after radiotherapy plus ipilimumab. How blood T cell clones changed early, along with interferon-beta, reportedly forecast response best.

This clone was seen once. Its target is unknown. From germline, CDR1 is SGHRS and CDR2 YFSETQ. The CDR3 totals 16 residues. With V trimmed by 6 bases and J by 0 bases, 12 bases remained unmatched. The protocol was immunoSEQ multiplex PCR, while the TCRdb copy is restricted to in-frame clones and leaves out a portion. Of over 75,000 clones in the sample, around four fifths are singletons; the top ten hold 0.75% to 0.85%. This chain uses TRBV5-1 with TRBJ2-7; TRBD2 aligns across 7 bases. Sequences were derived from peripheral blood, sampled from a patient treated with radiotherapy plus ipilimumab. The receptor was isolated from a human donor with non-small cell lung cancer who had stable disease on radiotherapy plus ipilimumab. CDR3 coding DNA: TGCGCCAGCACATACGGCGGGGGAGGGTCCTCCTACGAGCAGTACTTC. Its protein is CASTYGGGGSSYEQYF.